This T cell receptor (beta chain) stems from a study of CD8 T cells in Susac syndrome. In germline, CDR1 is MNHNY, CDR2 SVGAGI (reference sequence). The V gene lost 6 bases and the J gene lost 2 bases, with 16 bases spanning the gap. The CDR3 has 16 amino acids. In blood CD8+ and CD4+ T cells, TCR beta underwent sequencing. Relapsing-remitting disease, either stable or active, was present in the multiple sclerosis controls, who were treatment-naive patients. Negative isolation was used for CD8+ and CD4+ T cells, and FACS enrichment was applied to TEMRA cells. cDNA came from roughly 0.47 to 1 ug RNA primed by random hexamers. With immunoSEQ multiplex PCR, TCR beta CDR3 was amplified across 54 Vbeta and 13 Jbeta. MiXCR was run by TCRdb on the immunoSEQ multiplex PCR reads, yielding one entry per CDR3 protein. The table records some 300,000 distinct CDR3 sequences, 89% of them present only once.

The sequencing input was CD8+ T cells from PBMCs. The chain combines TRBV6-6 with TRBJ2-2, with D tentatively TRBD2 (6 bases). This receptor was obtained from a human donor with multiple sclerosis. The CDR3 loop is CASSPSGTSNTGELFF. Written as DNA, the CDR3 is TGTGCCAGCAGCCCCTCCGGGACTTCAAACACCGGGGAGCTGTTTTTT.